These 10 T cell receptor beta chains were sequenced from one sample in a study of vaccination and CD4 T cells after COVID-19 (dated by TCRdb to between 2022 and 2023). These receptors' antigens are unknown. Library construction relied on PCR. The instrument given in TCRdb is Illumina iSeq 100. DNA from cultured CD4+ T cells underwent TCR sequencing with the Oncomine TCR Beta short-read assay at the Johns Hopkins FTIC core. TCRdb itself trimmed the public reads at Q25 with fastp, ran MiXCR and retained productive beta chains. Rows with a matching CDR3 protein are joined into one entry that keeps the most common DNA and genes. In this sample the table shows 15,000 to 20,000 distinct CDR3 sequences, 63% of which occur a single time. Jointly, the top ten make up around 13% of the sample. Read against the paper, the sample's treatment or condition label means: approximately nine-day PBMC culture with coronavirus spike peptide pools or control peptides (ViraFEST assay).

What was sequenced was CD4+ T cells from blood, cultured in vitro. The receptors shown here come from a human donor who had recovered from COVID-19.

The chain couples TRBV7-6 to TRBJ2-3; the match to TRBD1 covers 7 bases. V shed 2 bases and J 1 base; nucleotides not matched to a gene: 6. The CDR3 length is 16 residues. Per germline, CDR1 SGHVS and CDR2 FNYEAQ. DNA of the CDR3: TGTGCCAGCAGCTTAAACAGGGGCCTAGGCACAGATACGCAGTATTTT. Translated: CASSLNRGLGTDTQYF. The full variable domain, with the rest looked up from reference TRBV7-6 and TRBJ2-3, is GAGVSQSPRYKVTKRGQDVALRCDPISGHVSLYWYRQALGQGPEFLTYFNYEAQQDKSGLPNDRFSAERPEGSISTLTIQRTEQRDSAMYRCASSLNRGLGTDTQYFGPGTRLTVL.

The genes are TRBV24-1 and TRBJ2-6; TRBD1 matches at 7 bases. V shed 9 bases and J 4 bases; nucleotides not matched to a gene: 8. The CDR3 spans 15 residues. Germline V gives CDR1 KGHDR, CDR2 SFDVKD. CDR3 residues: CATARTGTGANVLTF. DNA for the CDR3: TGTGCCACCGCTAGGACAGGTACCGGGGCCAACGTCCTGACTTTC.

In its sample, this clonotype was seen a few times. V and J are TRBV12-3 or TRBV12-4 and TRBJ1-1; perhaps TRBD1 as D (5 bases). This CDR3 contains 15 residues. V was cut by 5 bases and J by 7 bases, with 20 bases left in between. The DNA for the CDR3 is TGTGCCAGCAGTCCACCCATGGGGGGTAGTAGTGAAGCTTTCTTT. Protein sequence: CASSPPMGGSSEAFF.

This clonotype was detected only a few times. The chain uses TRBV6-1 and TRBJ1-3; no firm D call. The CDR3 sequence is 13 residues long. CDR1 and CDR2 (germline): MNHNS, SASEGT. V was cut by 10 bases and J by 0 bases, with 10 bases left in between. The CDR3 loop reads CATRRDSGNTIYF. The CDR3 DNA reads as TGTGCCACTCGGCGGGACTCTGGAAACACCATATATTTT.

The J gene is TRBJ2-1, the V gene TRBV11-2; TRBD2 matches 9 bases. In germline, CDR1 is SGHAT, CDR2 FQNNGV. The CDR3 has 17 residues. After removal of 1 base from V and 3 bases from J, the junction contained 7 bases not matched to a gene. The CDR3 DNA sequence: TGTGCCAGCAGCTTAGGTGCCCTAGCGGGACGCTACAATGAGCAGTTCTTC. Residues: CASSLGALAGRYNEQFF.

The J gene is TRBJ2-2, the V gene TRBV6-2 or TRBV6-3; D is unresolved. V shed 0 bases and J shed 2 bases, with 10 bases lying between them. From germline, CDR1 is MNHEY and CDR2 SVGEGT. The length of the CDR3 is 16 residues. The CDR3 DNA sequence: TGTGCCAGCAGTTACTCGAAGACCTCCAACACCGGGGAGCTGTTTTTT. Translating it yields CASSYSKTSNTGELFF.

This chain joins TRBV5-1 and TRBJ2-7, with 9 bases lining up with TRBD1. This CDR3 has 14 residues. After removal of 4 bases from V and 4 bases from J, the junction contained 6 bases not matched to a gene. The V gene's germline CDR1 is SGHRS and CDR2 YFSETQ. The CDR3 nucleotides read TGCGCCAGCAGCACTACAGGGGGCTCTTACGAGCAGTACTTC. Translating it yields CASSTTGGSYEQYF.

V gene TRBV12-3 or TRBV12-4 combines with J gene TRBJ1-5; D unresolved. The CDR3 covers 15 residues. Trimming shortened V by 3 bases and J by 5 bases, and 14 bases separated the two germline ends. The CDR3 loop is CASSFCRRVYQPQHF. Here the CDR3 DNA reads TGTGCCAGCAGTTTTTGTCGTAGGGTCTATCAGCCCCAGCATTTT.

This clonotype was observed once. The chain recombines TRBV11-2 with TRBJ1-5; 11 bases map to TRBD1. The V gene's germline CDR1 is SGHAT and CDR2 FQNNGV. The CDR3 runs 17 residues. J was trimmed by 2 bases and V by 5 bases; bases with no gene match: 8. This CDR3 is CASSLGTGGRRNQPQHF. Here the CDR3 DNA reads TGTGCCAGCAGCCTGGGGACAGGGGGTCGTCGCAATCAGCCCCAGCATTTT.

The V call is TRBV20-1, the J call TRBJ1-2, with D possibly being TRBD1 (6 bases). The V end was cut by 2 bases, the J end by 8 bases, with 15 bases between. This CDR3 comprises 13 residues. In germline, CDR1 is DFQATT, CDR2 SNEGSKA (reference sequence). The CDR3 DNA sequence: TGCAGTGCTAGAACAACACAGGGATACGGCTACACCTTC. Amino acids: CSARTTQGYGYTF.